Detailed here is one T cell receptor (beta chain). The multiple sclerosis control group comprised treatment-naive patients with stable or active relapsing-remitting disease. The sample comes from a study of CD8 T cells in Susac syndrome. Reverse transcription of roughly 0.5 to 1 ug RNA was carried out with random hexamers. The authors amplified TCR beta CDR3 across 54 Vbeta and 13 Jbeta using immunoSEQ multiplex PCR. TCRdb redid the calling of the immunoSEQ multiplex PCR reads with MiXCR, one entry per CDR3 protein. The sample holds around 220,000 distinct CDR3 sequences, more than 85% seen once. V shed 3 bases and J 2 bases; nucleotides not matched to a gene: 9. The CDR3 runs to 16 residues. In germline, CDR1 is SNHLY, CDR2 FYNNEI.

This sequence originates from a human donor with multiple sclerosis. The sample comprised CD8+ T cells from PBMCs. J is TRBJ2-7 and V is TRBV2; TRBD1 matches 8 bases. CDR3: CASSDPDRGPPYEQYF. In DNA form, the CDR3 reads TGTGCCAGCAGTGATCCCGACAGGGGTCCCCCCTACGAGCAGTACTTC.